This TCR beta chain was recovered during a study of early T cells in non-severe SARS-CoV-2 infection. Per germline, CDR1 SGHAT and CDR2 FQNNGV. J was trimmed by 4 bases and V by 0 bases; bases with no gene match: 5. The CDR3 extends over 16 amino acids. TCRdb re-derived calls from the 5' RACE reads in MiXCR, one entry per CDR3 protein. Of about 60,000 distinct CDR3 sequences detected, roughly 13% appear once; the ten largest clones hold 4.8%. This chain uses TRBV11-2 with TRBJ2-3; 9 bases are a match to TRBD2. The sample taken for sequencing was whole blood. The sequence was collected from an adult who was a healthcare worker with PCR-confirmed SARS-CoV-2 infection or an uninfected control (not recorded which). The CDR3 coding sequence is TGTGCCAGCAGCTTAGATAGCGGGAGTCGGGCAGATACGCAGTATTTT. Translation gives CASSLDSGSRADTQYF.